This T cell receptor beta chain was observed in a study of blood T cell repertoires in COVID-19. This table comes from immunoSEQ multiplex PCR, and its TCRdb copy is limited to in-frame clones, with some not included. This sample has 200,000 to 300,000 clones, with around nine tenths found just once. This TCR came from a woman aged 55-75 years who had recovered from COVID-19. Sequencing input: peripheral blood.

The CDR3 nucleotides read TGTGCCAGCAGTCCCCTGGACAGTTTAGGATTCGAGACTAACTATGGCTACACCTTC. The encoded protein is CASSPLDSLGFETNYGYTF. The V gene is TRBV27, the J gene TRBJ1-2; a weak D match, TRBD1 (6 bases). The CDR3 loop spans 19 amino acids. With 5 bases removed from V and 0 bases from J, the gap between germline ends came to 25 bases. Germline CDR1 MNHEY, CDR2 SMNVEV (reference sequence).